This T cell receptor (beta chain) was sequenced in a study of blood T cell repertoires in COVID-19. Study at large: Samples representing acute and convalescent COVID-19 were sourced from the United States, Italy and Spain. In each case, the material was cDNA or gDNA derived from T cells, B-cell-depleted T cells, or PBMCs.

Seattle patients were enrolled while actively infected and followed longitudinally. Germline V gives CDR1 LGHDT, CDR2 YNNKEL (reference sequence). Between the trimmed V and J ends, which lost 1 base and 2 bases, there was a span of 10 bases. This CDR3 region has 15 residues. Per the study methods: Reference gene primer amplification gave estimated nucleated cell counts. Profiling relied on immunoSEQ multiplex PCR, and the TCRdb table lists in-frame clones only, not all of them. The V and J calls and clone size are taken from that table; D and trimming were inferred from the DNA. The sample includes some 160,000 clones, just under 85% of them seen just once. This clone was recorded at least ten times.

V usage is TRBV3-1 (or the pseudogene TRBV3-2) and J usage is TRBJ2-3; D ambiguous. The sequence was collected from a woman aged 80 or over with COVID-19, enrolled during active disease. The specimen was peripheral blood. The CDR3 DNA is TGTGCCAGCAGCCAAGGCCAGCTAGACACAGATACGCAGTATTTT. Amino acid sequence: CASSQGQLDTDTQYF.